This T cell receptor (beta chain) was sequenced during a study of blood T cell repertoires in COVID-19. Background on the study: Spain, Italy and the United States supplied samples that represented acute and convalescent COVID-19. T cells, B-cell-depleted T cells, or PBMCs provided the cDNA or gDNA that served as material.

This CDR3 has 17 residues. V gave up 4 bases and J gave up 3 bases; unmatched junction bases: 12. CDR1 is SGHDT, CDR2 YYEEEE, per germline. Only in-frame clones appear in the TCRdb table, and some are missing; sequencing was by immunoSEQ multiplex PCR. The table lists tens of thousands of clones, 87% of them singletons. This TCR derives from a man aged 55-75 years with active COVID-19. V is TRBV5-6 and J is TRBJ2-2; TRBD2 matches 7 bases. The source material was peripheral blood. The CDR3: CASSGTIRFRDTGELFF. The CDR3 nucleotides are TGTGCCAGCAGCGGGACTATCAGATTCCGGGACACCGGGGAGCTGTTTTTT. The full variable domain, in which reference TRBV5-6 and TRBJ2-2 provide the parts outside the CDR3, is DAGVTQSPTHLIKTRGQQVTLRCSPKSGHDTVSWYQQALGQGPQFIFQYYEEEERQRGNFPDRFSGHQFPNYSSELNVNALLLGDSALYLCASSGTIRFRDTGELFFGEGSRLTVL.